A single sample gave rise to the 13 T cell receptor beta chains below, sequenced in a study of blood T cells in healthy people across ages (dated by TCRdb to about 2015). The protocol used for the library was 5' RACE. The sample was run on an Illumina HiSeq 2500. A second about 7 to 11 cycle PCR used a sample-barcoded 5' primer and a J-beta primer mix. The raw public data were reprocessed by TCRdb itself: fastp quality trimming at Q25, MiXCR clonotype calling, in-frame beta chains only. Identical CDR3 proteins give one entry, which carries the most common genes and DNA. This sample has 550,000 to 600,000 distinct CDR3 sequences in its table, and around 48% of those were observed once. The biggest ten clones account for around 24% of the sample. Sequences were obtained from blood. These receptors all stem from an elderly man in good health.

In this sample, this clonotype turned up many times. The V call is TRBV7-9, the J call TRBJ1-2; no reliable D call. Per germline, CDR1 SEHNR and CDR2 FQNEAQ (reference sequence). CDR3 length: 12 residues. V lost 1 base, J lost 7 bases, and 7 bases lay in between. The CDR3 is CASSLGGCGYTF. As DNA, the CDR3 is TGTGCCAGCAGCTTAGGAGGGTGTGGCTACACCTTC.

The rearrangement uses TRBV3-1 and TRBJ1-6, with unresolved D. V was shortened by 2 bases and J by 1 base, with 6 bases between the two germline ends. CDR1 and CDR2 (germline): LGHDT, YNNKEL (reference sequence). The CDR3 sequence is 15 residues long. In DNA form, the CDR3 reads TGTGCCAGCAGCCAAAAGGGATCCTATAATTCACCCCTCCACTTT. Its translation: CASSQKGSYNSPLHF.

The genes are TRBV5-6 and TRBJ2-5; D may be TRBD1 (5 bases). V lost 0 bases, J lost 2 bases, and 11 bases lay in between. The V gene's germline CDR1 is SGHDT and CDR2 YYEEEE. The CDR3 consists of 15 residues. The CDR3 DNA sequence: TGTGCCAGCAGCTTGGAGACAGAGTGGCAAGAGACCCAGTACTTC. Residues: CASSLETEWQETQYF.

The chain uses TRBV9 and TRBJ2-1; D perhaps matches TRBD2 (6 bases). Trimming took 3 bases from V and 0 from J, leaving 13 bases between them. Germline loops: CDR1 SGDLS, CDR2 YYNGEE. The CDR3 contains 16 residues. The CDR3 loop reads CASSGTNSGSYNEQFF. The CDR3 bases are TGTGCCAGCAGCGGGACCAATAGCGGCTCCTACAATGAGCAGTTCTTC. Combining the CDR3 with reference TRBV9 and TRBJ2-1 gives the whole variable domain DSGVTQTPKHLITATGQRVTLRCSPRSGDLSVYWYQQSLDQGLQFLIQYYNGEERAKGNILERFSAQQFPDLHSELNLSSLELGDSALYFCASSGTNSGSYNEQFFGPGTRLTVL.

V gene TRBV18 combines with J gene TRBJ2-1; D is perhaps TRBD2 (6 bases). Trimming cost V 5 bases and J 7 bases, with 21 bases left between them. This CDR3 region has 16 residues. The germline CDR1 and CDR2 sequences are KGHSH and LQKENI. The DNA of the CDR3 is TGTGCCAGCTCAGGGACTGGCGGCGGTAGAAATAATGAGCAGTTCTTC. The encoded protein is CASSGTGGGRNNEQFF.

This clonotype has only one observation. The chain uses TRBV29-1 and TRBJ2-3, with 8 bases matching TRBD1. The junction had 10 bases not matched to a gene; V was cut back by 7 bases and J by 4 bases. Per the germline V gene, CDR1 is SQVTM and CDR2 is ANQGSEA. The CDR3 contains 14 residues. In nucleotides, the CDR3 is TGCAGCGCTGCGACCAGGGGGCGTTCAGATACGCAGTATTTT. It codes for CSAATRGRSDTQYF.

The chain has TRBV12-3 or TRBV12-4 and TRBJ2-2, with TRBD1 matching 8 bases. V was clipped by 7 bases and J by 6 bases; unmatched bases: 10. CDR3 length: 15 amino acids. The CDR3 protein is CASNRDRGSAGELFF. CDR3 bases: TGTGCCAGCAACCGAGACAGGGGATCGGCCGGGGAGCTGTTTTTT.

This sequence joins TRBV11-2 and TRBJ2-1; maybe TRBD1 (6 bases). Germline CDR1 is SGHAT and CDR2 is FQNNGV. The CDR3 extends over 12 amino acids. V was cut by 2 bases and J by 14 bases, with 13 bases left in between. In DNA, the CDR3 is TGTGCCAGCAGCTTACGGCAGGGGACGGAGTTCTTC. It is translated as CASSLRQGTEFF.

J is TRBJ2-4 and V is TRBV4-1; 9 bases line up with TRBD1. The CDR3 covers 15 residues. CDR1 MGHRA and CDR2 YSYEKL come from the germline V gene. V dropped 1 base and J dropped 9; count of bases not matched to a gene: 7. The CDR3 protein is CASSQGQGVKSIQYF. The CDR3 bases are TGCGCCAGCAGCCAAGGACAGGGGGTGAAGAGCATTCAGTACTTC.

The CDR3 spells CASSLRGPSAGGYNEQFF. The CDR3 DNA reads TGTGCCAGCAGCTTAAGGGGACCGTCAGCGGGAGGCTACAATGAGCAGTTCTTC. The genes are TRBV7-3 and TRBJ2-1; 9 nucleotides line up with TRBD2. The length of the CDR3 is 18 residues. CDR1 is SGHTA, CDR2 FQGTGA, per germline. V shed 1 base and J 3 bases; nucleotides not matched to a gene: 10.

This chain uses TRBV6-5 with TRBJ1-2; no firm D call. The V gene lost 2 bases and the J gene lost 5 bases, with 21 bases spanning the gap. The CDR3 extends over 17 amino acids. The germline V gene has CDR1 MNHEY and CDR2 SVGAGI. In nucleotides, the CDR3 is TGTGCCAGCAGTTACCGCCCCCTGGTGGGCGGTAAGTATGGCTACACCTTC. Its protein is CASSYRPLVGGKYGYTF.

This clonotype has more than one count but fewer than ten. The rearrangement links TRBV2 to TRBJ2-5; 8 bases are a match to TRBD2. In germline, CDR1 is SNHLY, CDR2 FYNNEI. The CDR3 is 15 amino acids. Trimming took 7 bases from V and 5 from J; bases not matched to a gene: 12. This chain's CDR3 is CASTRGGLVRETQYF. In DNA form, the CDR3 reads TGTGCCAGCACACGGGGGGGCCTTGTACGGGAGACCCAGTACTTC.

This clonotype was observed a handful of times. This chain joins TRBV20-1 and TRBJ1-5; unclear D gene. V dropped 3 bases and J dropped 4 bases, with 16 bases sitting between them. CDR1 is DFQATT and CDR2 is SNEGSKA in the germline V gene (reference sequence). This CDR3 comprises 15 residues. CDR3: CSASSRGRENQPQHF. Here the CDR3 DNA reads TGCAGTGCTAGTAGTCGAGGGAGGGAAAATCAGCCCCAGCATTTT.